These 10 T cell receptor beta chains came from one sample sequenced in a study of shared clonotypes between healthy human individuals. Sequencing was performed with immunoSEQ multiplex PCR; in TCRdb, only in-frame clones are kept and a portion is missing. The sample carries 150,000 to 200,000 clones, roughly 93% recorded once. The specimen sequenced was naive CD4+ T cells sorted from blood. As to subset: CD45RA+ positively selected. Source of these receptors: a woman aged 25 to 39 in good health.

This chain uses TRBV19 with TRBJ1-1, with D unresolved. Per germline, CDR1 LNHDA and CDR2 SQIVND (reference sequence). The V and J ends lost 1 base and 2 bases respectively, with 8 bases between them. This CDR3 has 14 residues. CDR3 nucleotide sequence: TGTGCCAGTAGTATAGGACCGAGTAACACTGAAGCTTTCTTT. Its protein is CASSIGPSNTEAFF.

V is TRBV7-2 and J is TRBJ1-3, with D possibly matching TRBD1 (6 bases). Trimming removed 1 base at V and 1 base at J, with 14 bases between. The CDR3 has 17 amino acids. Germline CDR1 reads SGHTA; CDR2 reads FQGNSA. The CDR3 nucleotides are TGTGCCAGCAGCTTAGGAATGGGAGGGGGATCTGGAAACACCATATATTTT. This encodes CASSLGMGGGSGNTIYF.

The genes are TRBV9 and TRBJ1-4; D is ambiguous. The germline CDR1 and CDR2 sequences are SGDLS and YYNGEE. V lost 4 bases and J 6 bases, leaving 10 bases between the germline ends. CDR3 length equals 13 residues. Here the CDR3 DNA reads TGTGCCAGCAGCTCACCGCCCTATGAAAAACTGTTTTTT. It codes for CASSSPPYEKLFF. Full variable domain (missing parts from reference TRBV9 and TRBJ1-4): DSGVTQTPKHLITATGQRVTLRCSPRSGDLSVYWYQQSLDQGLQFLIQYYNGEERAKGNILERFSAQQFPDLHSELNLSSLELGDSALYFCASSSPPYEKLFFGSGTQLSVL.

The chain recombines TRBV30 with TRBJ2-5; D possibly corresponds to TRBD2 (6 bases). The better agreement between TRBJ2-7 and the DNA end casts doubt on the J call. CDR3 length: 15 residues. Germline assignment: CDR1 GTSNPN and CDR2 SVGIG (reference sequence). In nucleotides, the CDR3 is TGTGCCTGGAGGCGTATGACTAGTTATTCCTACGAGCAGTACTTC. Amino acids: CAWRRMTSYSYEQYF.

This clone was detected once. The rearrangement uses TRBV20-1 and TRBJ2-5, with D maybe TRBD2 (5 bases). There are 10 residues in the CDR3. CDR1 is DFQATT, CDR2 SNEGSKA, per germline (reference sequence). Trimming took off 7 bases at V and 11 bases at J, with 14 bases between the two ends. CDR3 residues: CSGGRGRQYF. For the CDR3, the DNA is TGCAGTGGTGGTCGGGGAAGGCAGTACTTC.

The V and J genes are TRBV6-5 and TRBJ2-1; D is ambiguous. Germline V gene sequence: CDR1 MNHEY, CDR2 SVGAGI. V lost 5 bases and J lost 8, with 19 bases in between. The CDR3 totals 15 residues. The CDR3 protein is CASSKTRDSWDEQFF. Written as DNA, the CDR3 is TGTGCCAGCAGTAAGACTCGAGATAGCTGGGATGAGCAGTTCTTC.

This chain links TRBV29-1 with TRBJ2-2, with 10 bases fitting TRBD2. Germline loops: CDR1 SQVTM, CDR2 ANQGSEA. This CDR3 spans 18 amino acids. Losses at the gene ends were 4 bases for V and 3 bases for J; bases not matched to a gene: 14. CDR3 coding DNA: TGCAGCGTTGGCTTGTCCCAACTAGCGGGGTGGGACACCGGGGAGCTGTTTTTT. Translation: CSVGLSQLAGWDTGELFF.

This chain joins TRBV4-1 and TRBJ2-1, with D perhaps TRBD2 (6 bases). V dropped 2 bases and J dropped 4 bases, with 12 bases sitting between them. The CDR3 is made up of 15 amino acids. CDR1 and CDR2 from the germline V gene are MGHRA and YSYEKL. The CDR3 region is CASSQPRDFYNEQFF. DNA for the CDR3: TGCGCCAGCAGCCAACCGCGGGACTTTTACAATGAGCAGTTCTTC.

The sample holds a few counts of this clone. The chain combines TRBV18 with TRBJ2-7, with D possibly being TRBD2 (5 bases). The CDR3 loop spans 14 amino acids. Germline lookup yields CDR1 KGHSH and CDR2 LQKENI. V lost 3 bases, J lost 3 bases, and 12 bases lay in between. CDR3 in DNA: TGTGCCAGCTCACCTCCCAGCGGAGGCTACGAGCAGTACTTC. This codes for CASSPPSGGYEQYF.

The rearrangement uses TRBV7-9 and TRBJ1-4; 7 bases line up with TRBD1. Germline V gives CDR1 SEHNR, CDR2 FQNEAQ (reference sequence). The V gene end was trimmed by 4 bases and the J gene end by 8 bases; junction bases not matched to a gene: 4. The CDR3 loop spans 13 amino acids. CDR3 sequence: CASSWTGGEKLFF. CDR3 sequence (DNA): TGTGCCAGCAGCTGGACAGGAGGGGAAAAACTGTTTTTT.